This T cell receptor beta chain derives from a study of siplizumab effects on memory and regulatory T cells. V shed 2 bases and J shed 2 bases, with 10 bases lying between them. The V gene's germline CDR1 is SGDLS and CDR2 YYNGEE. The CDR3 consists of 15 residues. Sequenced by immunoSEQ multiplex PCR; TCRdb stores in-frame clones only, minus some. The sample lists tens of thousands of clones, around 80% seen once, with about 0.42% in the top ten. The J gene is TRBJ2-2, the V gene TRBV9; D perhaps matches TRBD2 (5 bases). The sequenced sample was memory CD4+ T cells sorted from blood. This sequence was found in a human donor in good health. CDR3 DNA: TGTGCCAGCAGCGTCTATAGCGAAAACACCGGGGAGCTGTTTTTT. Residues: CASSVYSENTGELFF.